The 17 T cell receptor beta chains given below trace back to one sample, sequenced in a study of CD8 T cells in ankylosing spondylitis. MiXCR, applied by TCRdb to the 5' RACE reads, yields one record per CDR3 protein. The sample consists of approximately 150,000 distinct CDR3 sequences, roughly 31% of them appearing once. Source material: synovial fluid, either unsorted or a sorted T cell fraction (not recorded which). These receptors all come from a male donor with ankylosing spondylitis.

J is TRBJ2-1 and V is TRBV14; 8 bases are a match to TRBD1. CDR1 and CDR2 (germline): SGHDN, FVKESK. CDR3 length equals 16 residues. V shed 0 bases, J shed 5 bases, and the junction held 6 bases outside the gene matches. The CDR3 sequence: CASSQETDRDDNEQFF. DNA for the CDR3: TGTGCCAGCAGCCAAGAAACGGACAGGGATGACAATGAGCAGTTCTTC.

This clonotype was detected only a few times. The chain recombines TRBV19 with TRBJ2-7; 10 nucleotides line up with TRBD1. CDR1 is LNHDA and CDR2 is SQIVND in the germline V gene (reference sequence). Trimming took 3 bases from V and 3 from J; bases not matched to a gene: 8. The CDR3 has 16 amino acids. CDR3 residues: CASSILHGTGDYEQYF. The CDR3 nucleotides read TGTGCCAGTAGTATCCTGCACGGGACAGGGGACTACGAGCAGTACTTC.

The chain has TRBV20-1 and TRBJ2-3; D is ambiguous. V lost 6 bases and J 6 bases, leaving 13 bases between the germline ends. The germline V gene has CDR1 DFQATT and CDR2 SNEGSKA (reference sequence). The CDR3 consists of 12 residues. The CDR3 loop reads CSAPARTDTQYF. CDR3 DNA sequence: TGCAGTGCACCGGCCCGGACGGATACGCAGTATTTT.

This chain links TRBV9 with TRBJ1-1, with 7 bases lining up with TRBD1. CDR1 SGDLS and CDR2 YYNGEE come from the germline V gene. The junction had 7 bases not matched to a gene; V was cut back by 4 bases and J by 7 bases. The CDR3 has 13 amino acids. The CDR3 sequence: CASSTRNRGEAFF. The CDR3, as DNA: TGTGCCAGCAGCACAAGGAACAGGGGTGAAGCTTTCTTT.

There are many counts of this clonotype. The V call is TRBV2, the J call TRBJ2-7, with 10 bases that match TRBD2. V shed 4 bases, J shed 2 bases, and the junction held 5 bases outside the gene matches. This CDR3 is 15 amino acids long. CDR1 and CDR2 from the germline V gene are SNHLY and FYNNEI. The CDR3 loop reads CASSGRLAGAYEQYF. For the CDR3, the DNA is TGTGCCAGCAGTGGCCGACTAGCGGGTGCCTACGAGCAGTACTTC.

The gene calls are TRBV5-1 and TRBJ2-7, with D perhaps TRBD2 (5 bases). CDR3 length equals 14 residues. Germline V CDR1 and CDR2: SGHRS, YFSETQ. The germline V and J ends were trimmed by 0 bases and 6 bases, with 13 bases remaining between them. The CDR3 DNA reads TGCGCCAGCAGCTTGGACCTGGGAGTTGGCGAGCAGTACTTC. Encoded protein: CASSLDLGVGEQYF.

CDR3 sequence: CAISGVGRGQETQYF. In DNA, the CDR3 is TGTGCCATCAGTGGGGTCGGGAGAGGGCAAGAGACCCAGTACTTC. This chain connects TRBV10-3 to TRBJ2-5; the D gene is possibly TRBD2 (6 bases). The CDR3 runs to 15 residues. CDR1 and CDR2 (germline): ENHRY, SYGVKD. With 4 bases removed from V and 2 bases from J, the gap between germline ends came to 14 bases.

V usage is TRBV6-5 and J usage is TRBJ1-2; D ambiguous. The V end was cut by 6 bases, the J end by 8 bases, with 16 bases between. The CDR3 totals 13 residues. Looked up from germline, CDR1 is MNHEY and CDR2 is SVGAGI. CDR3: CASSLRERYGYTF. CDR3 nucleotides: TGTGCCAGCAGCTTAAGAGAGAGGTACGGCTACACCTTC.

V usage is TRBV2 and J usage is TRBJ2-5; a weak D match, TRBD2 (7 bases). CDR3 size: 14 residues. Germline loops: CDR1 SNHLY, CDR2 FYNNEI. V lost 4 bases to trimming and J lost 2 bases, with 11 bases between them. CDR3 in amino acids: CASSVEGGQETQYF. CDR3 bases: TGTGCCAGCAGTGTTGAGGGGGGGCAAGAGACCCAGTACTTC.

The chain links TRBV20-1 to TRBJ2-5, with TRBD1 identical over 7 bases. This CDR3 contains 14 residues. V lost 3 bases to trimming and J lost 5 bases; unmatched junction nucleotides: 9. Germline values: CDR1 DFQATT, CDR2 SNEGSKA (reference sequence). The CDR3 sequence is CSASIKGARETQYF. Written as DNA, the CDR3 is TGCAGTGCTAGTATTAAGGGGGCGAGGGAGACCCAGTACTTC.

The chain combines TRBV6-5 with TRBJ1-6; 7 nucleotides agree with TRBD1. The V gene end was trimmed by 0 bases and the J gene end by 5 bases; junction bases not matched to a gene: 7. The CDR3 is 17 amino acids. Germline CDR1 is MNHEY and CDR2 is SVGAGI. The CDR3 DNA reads TGTGCCAGCAGTTACTCGACAGGGATCGGGGATAATTCACCCCTCCACTTT. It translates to CASSYSTGIGDNSPLHF.

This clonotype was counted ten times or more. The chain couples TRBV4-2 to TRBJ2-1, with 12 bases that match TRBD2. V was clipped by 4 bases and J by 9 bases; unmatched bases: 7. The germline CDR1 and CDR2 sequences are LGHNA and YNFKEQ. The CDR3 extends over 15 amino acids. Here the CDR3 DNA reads TGTGCCAGCAGCCCGACTAGCGGGAGTCATACTGAGCAGTTCTTC. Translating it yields CASSPTSGSHTEQFF.

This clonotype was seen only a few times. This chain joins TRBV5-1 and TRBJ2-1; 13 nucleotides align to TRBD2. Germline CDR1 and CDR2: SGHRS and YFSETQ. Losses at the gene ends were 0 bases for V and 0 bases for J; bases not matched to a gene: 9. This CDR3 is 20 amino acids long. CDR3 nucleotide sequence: TGCGCCAGCAGCTTGGCGGCGGGACTAGCGGGACAAAGCTCCTACAATGAGCAGTTCTTC. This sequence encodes CASSLAAGLAGQSSYNEQFF.

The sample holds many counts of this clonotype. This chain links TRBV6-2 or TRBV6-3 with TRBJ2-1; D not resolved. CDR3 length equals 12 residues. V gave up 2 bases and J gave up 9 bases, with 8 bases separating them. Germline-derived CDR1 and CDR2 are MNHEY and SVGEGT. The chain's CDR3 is CASSYIGFEQFF. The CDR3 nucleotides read TGTGCCAGCAGTTACATCGGCTTTGAGCAGTTCTTC.

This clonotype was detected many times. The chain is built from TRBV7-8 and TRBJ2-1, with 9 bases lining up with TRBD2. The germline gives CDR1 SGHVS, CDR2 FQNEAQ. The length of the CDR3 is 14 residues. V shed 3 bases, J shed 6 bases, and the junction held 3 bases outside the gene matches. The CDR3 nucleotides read TGTGCCAGCAGCTTTCTAGCGGGGACCAATGAGCAGTTCTTC. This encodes CASSFLAGTNEQFF. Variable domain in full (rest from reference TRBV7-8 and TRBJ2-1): GAGVSQSPRYKVAKRGQDVALRCDPISGHVSLFWYQQALGQGPEFLTYFQNEAQLDKSGLPSDRFFAERPEGSVSTLKIQRTQQEDSAVYLCASSFLAGTNEQFFGPGTRLTVL.

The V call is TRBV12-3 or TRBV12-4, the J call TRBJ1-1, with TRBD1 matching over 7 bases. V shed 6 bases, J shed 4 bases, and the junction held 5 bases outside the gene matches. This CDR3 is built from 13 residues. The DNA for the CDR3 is TGTGCCAGCAGGGGGGACAGAACCACTGAAGCTTTCTTT. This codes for CASRGDRTTEAFF.

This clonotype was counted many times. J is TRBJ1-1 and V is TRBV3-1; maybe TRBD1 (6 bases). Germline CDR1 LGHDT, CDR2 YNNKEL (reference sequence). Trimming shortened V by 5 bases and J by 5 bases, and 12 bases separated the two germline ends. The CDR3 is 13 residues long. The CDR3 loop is CASSLEGGTEAFF. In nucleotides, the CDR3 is TGTGCCAGCAGCTTGGAAGGGGGGACTGAAGCTTTCTTT.